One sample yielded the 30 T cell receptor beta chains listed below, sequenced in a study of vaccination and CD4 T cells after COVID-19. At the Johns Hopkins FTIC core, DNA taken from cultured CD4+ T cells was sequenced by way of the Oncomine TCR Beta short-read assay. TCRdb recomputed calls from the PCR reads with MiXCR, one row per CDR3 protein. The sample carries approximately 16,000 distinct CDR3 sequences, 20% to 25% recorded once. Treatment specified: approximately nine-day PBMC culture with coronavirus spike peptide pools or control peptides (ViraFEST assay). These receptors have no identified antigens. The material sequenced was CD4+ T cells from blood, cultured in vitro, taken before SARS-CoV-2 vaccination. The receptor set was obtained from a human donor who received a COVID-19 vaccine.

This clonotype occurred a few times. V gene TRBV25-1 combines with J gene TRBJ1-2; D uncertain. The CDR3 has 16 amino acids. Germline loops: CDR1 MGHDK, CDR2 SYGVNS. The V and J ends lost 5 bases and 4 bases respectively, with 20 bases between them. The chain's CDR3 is CASSPQGQVDIYGYTF. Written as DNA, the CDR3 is TGTGCCAGCAGTCCCCAAGGGCAGGTTGATATCTATGGCTACACCTTC.

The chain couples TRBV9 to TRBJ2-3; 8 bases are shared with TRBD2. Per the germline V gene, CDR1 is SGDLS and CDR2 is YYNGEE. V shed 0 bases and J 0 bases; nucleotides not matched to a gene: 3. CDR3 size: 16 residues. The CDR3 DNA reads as TGTGCCAGCAGCGTAGAACTAGCGGCAAGCACAGATACGCAGTATTTT. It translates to CASSVELAASTDTQYF.

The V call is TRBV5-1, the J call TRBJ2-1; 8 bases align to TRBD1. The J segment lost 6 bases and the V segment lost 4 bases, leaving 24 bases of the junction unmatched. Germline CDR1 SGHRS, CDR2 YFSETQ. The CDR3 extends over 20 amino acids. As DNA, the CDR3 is TGCGCCAGCAGCCAACCCCGGGGGACAGGTTTAGAGTCCCTTCGCAATGAGCAGTTCTTC. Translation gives CASSQPRGTGLESLRNEQFF.

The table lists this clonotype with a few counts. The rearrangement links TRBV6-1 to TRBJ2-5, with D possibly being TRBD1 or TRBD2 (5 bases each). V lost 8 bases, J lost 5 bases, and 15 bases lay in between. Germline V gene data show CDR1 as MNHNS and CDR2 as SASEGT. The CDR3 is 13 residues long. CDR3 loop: CASQRGVEETQYF. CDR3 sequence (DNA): TGTGCCAGCCAGCGAGGGGTTGAGGAGACCCAGTACTTC.

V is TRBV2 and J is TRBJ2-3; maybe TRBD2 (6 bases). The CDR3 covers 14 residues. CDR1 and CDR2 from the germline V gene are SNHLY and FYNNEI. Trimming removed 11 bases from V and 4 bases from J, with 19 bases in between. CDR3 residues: CAGNRDSGADTQYF. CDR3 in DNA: TGTGCCGGTAACCGGGACTCCGGGGCAGATACGCAGTATTTT.

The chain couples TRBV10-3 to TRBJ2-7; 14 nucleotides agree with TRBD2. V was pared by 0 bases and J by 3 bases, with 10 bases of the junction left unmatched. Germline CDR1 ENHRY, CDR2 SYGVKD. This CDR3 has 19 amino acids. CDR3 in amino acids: CAISESTGRTSGGSYEQYF. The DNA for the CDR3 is TGTGCCATCAGTGAGTCGACCGGGAGGACTAGCGGGGGGAGCTACGAGCAGTACTTC.

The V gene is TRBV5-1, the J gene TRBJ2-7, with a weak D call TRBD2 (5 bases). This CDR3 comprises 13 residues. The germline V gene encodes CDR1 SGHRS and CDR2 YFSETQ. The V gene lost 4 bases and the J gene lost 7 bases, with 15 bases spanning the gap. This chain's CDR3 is CASSAGVGQEQYF. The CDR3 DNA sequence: TGCGCCAGCAGCGCCGGGGTAGGGCAAGAGCAGTACTTC.

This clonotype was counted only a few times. Here the CDR3 DNA reads TGTGCCAGTAGTACGAAATCCACTCAGCCCCAGCATTTT. Amino acid sequence: CASSTKSTQPQHF. The chain couples TRBV19 to TRBJ1-5; the D is unclear. This CDR3 has 13 residues. Germline V lookup: CDR1 LNHDA, CDR2 SQIVND (reference sequence). V was cut by 4 bases and J by 6 bases, with 10 bases left in between.

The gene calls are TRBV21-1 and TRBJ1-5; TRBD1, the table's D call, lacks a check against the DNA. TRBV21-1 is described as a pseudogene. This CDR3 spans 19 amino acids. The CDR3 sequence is CASSKERDPGEYSNQPQHF. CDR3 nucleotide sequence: TGTGCCAGCAGCAAAGAAAGGGACCCGGGAGAGTATAGCAATCAGCCCCAGCATTTT.

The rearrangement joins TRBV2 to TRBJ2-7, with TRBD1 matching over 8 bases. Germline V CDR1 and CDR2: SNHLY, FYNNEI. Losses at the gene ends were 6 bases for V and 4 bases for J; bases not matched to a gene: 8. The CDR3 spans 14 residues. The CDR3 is CASRTGTGSYEQYF. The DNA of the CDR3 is TGTGCCAGCAGAACCGGGACAGGATCATACGAGCAGTACTTC.

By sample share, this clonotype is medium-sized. DNA for the CDR3: TGTGCCAGCAGCTTAGGCAACTATGGCTACACCTTC. Translated: CASSLGNYGYTF. The rearrangement joins TRBV7-9 to TRBJ1-2; no reliable D call. The germline V and J ends were trimmed by 1 base and 2 bases, with 2 bases remaining between them. CDR3 size: 12 residues. The germline V gene has CDR1 SEHNR and CDR2 FQNEAQ (reference sequence). The variable domain in full, completed from reference TRBV7-9 and TRBJ1-2, reads DTGVSQNPRHKITKRGQNVTFRCDPISEHNRLYWYRQTLGQGPEFLTYFQNEAQLEKSRLLSDRFSAERPKGSFSTLEIQRTEQGDSAMYLCASSLGNYGYTFGSGTRLTVV.

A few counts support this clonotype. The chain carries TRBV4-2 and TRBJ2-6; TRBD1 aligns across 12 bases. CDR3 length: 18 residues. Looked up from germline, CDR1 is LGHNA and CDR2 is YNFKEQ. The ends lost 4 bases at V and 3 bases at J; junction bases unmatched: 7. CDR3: CASSLTGQGAGGANVLTF. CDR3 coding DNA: TGTGCCAGCAGCCTTACGGGACAGGGGGCCGGTGGGGCCAACGTCCTGACTTTC.

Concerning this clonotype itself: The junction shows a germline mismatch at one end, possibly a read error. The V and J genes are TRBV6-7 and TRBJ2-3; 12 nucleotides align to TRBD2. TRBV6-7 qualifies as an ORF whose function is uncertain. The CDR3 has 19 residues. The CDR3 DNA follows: TGTGCCAGCGGTTACTCGAACCCGTGGACTAGCGGGGTAACAGATACGCAGTATTTT. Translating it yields CASGYSNPWTSGVTDTQYF.

The CDR3 region has the DNA TGTGCCAGCAGCCGACAGGGGGTGAACACTGAAGCTTTCTTT. This encodes CASSRQGVNTEAFF. The chain employs TRBV2 and TRBJ1-1; TRBD1 matches at 9 bases. CDR3 length equals 14 residues. CDR1 is SNHLY, CDR2 FYNNEI, per germline. The ends lost 6 bases at V and 0 bases at J; junction bases unmatched: 2. Filled out from reference TRBV2 and TRBJ1-1, the complete variable domain reads EPEVTQTPSHQVTQMGQEVILRCVPISNHLYFYWYRQILGQKVEFLVSFYNNEISEKSEIFDDQFSVERPDGSNFTLKIRSTKLEDSAMYFCASSRQGVNTEAFFGQGTRLTVV.

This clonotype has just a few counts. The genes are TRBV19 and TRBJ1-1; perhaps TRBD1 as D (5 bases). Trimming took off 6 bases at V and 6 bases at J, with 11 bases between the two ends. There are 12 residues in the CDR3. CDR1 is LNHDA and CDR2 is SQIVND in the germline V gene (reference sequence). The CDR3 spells CASSWGTAEAFF. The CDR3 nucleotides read TGTGCCAGTAGCTGGGGGACGGCTGAAGCTTTCTTT.

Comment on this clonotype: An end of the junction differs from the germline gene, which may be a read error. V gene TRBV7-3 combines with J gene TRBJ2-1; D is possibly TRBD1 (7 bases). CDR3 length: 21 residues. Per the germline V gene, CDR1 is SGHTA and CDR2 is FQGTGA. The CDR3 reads CAGSLARRGPRGESSYNEQFF. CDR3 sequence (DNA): TGTGCCGGCAGCTTAGCTCGGAGGGGGCCAAGGGGTGAGAGCTCCTACAATGAGCAGTTCTTC.

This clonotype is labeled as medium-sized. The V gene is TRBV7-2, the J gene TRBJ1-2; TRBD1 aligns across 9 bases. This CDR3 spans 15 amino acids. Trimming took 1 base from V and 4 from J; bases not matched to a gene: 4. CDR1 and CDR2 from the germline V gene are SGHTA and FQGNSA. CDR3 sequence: CASSLGTGVAYGYTF. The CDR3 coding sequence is TGTGCCAGCAGCTTAGGGACAGGGGTTGCCTATGGCTACACCTTC.

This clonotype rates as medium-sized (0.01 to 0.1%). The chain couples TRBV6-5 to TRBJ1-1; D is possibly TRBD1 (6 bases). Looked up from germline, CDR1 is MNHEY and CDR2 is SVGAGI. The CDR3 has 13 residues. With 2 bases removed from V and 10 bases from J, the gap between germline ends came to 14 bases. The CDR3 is CASSYTPGAGAFF. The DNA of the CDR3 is TGTGCCAGCAGTTACACCCCAGGGGCTGGAGCTTTCTTT.

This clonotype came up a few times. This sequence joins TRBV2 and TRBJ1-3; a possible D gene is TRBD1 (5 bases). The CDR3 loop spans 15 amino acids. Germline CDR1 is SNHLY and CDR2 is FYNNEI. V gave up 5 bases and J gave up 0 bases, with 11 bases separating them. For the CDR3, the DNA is TGTGCCAGCAGTTTGACAGCCGCCTCTGGAAACACCATATATTTT. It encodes CASSLTAASGNTIYF.

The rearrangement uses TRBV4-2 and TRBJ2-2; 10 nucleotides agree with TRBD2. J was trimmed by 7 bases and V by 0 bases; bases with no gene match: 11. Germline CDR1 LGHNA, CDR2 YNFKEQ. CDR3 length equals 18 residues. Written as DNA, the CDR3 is TGTGCCAGCAGCCAAGATGCGGAAGCGGGGGGGCCGGTCGGGGAGCTGTTTTTT. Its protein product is CASSQDAEAGGPVGELFF.

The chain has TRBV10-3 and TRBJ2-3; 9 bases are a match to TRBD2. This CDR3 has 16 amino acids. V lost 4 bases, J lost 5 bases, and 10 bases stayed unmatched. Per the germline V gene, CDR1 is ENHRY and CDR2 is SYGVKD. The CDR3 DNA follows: TGTGCCATCAGTGCGGGCGGGGGGGCCGAGGGAGATACGCAGTATTTT. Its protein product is CAISAGGGAEGDTQYF.

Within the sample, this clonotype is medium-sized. CDR3 region: CATTSSGLQETQYF. As DNA, the CDR3 is TGTGCCACCACTTCAAGCGGACTCCAAGAGACCCAGTACTTC. V is TRBV7-9 and J is TRBJ2-5; TRBD2 is a possible D gene (5 bases). Germline CDR1 is SEHNR and CDR2 is FQNEAQ (reference sequence). V lost 10 bases, J lost 1 base, and 16 bases lay in between. This CDR3 is built from 14 residues.

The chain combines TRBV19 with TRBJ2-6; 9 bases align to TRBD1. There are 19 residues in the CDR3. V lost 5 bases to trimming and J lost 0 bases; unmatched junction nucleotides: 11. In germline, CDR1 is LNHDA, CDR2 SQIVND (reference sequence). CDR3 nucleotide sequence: TGTGCCAGTAGTGAAAACACAGGGGGCCCACTCTCTGGGGCCAACGTCCTGACTTTC. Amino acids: CASSENTGGPLSGANVLTF.

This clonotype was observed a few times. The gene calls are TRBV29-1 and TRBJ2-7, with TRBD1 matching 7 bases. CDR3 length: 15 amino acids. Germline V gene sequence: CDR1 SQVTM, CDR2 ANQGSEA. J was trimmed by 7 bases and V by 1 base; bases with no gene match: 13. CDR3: CSVEGQGQTGLEQYF. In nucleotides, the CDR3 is TGCAGCGTTGAAGGGCAGGGACAGACAGGGTTAGAGCAGTACTTC.

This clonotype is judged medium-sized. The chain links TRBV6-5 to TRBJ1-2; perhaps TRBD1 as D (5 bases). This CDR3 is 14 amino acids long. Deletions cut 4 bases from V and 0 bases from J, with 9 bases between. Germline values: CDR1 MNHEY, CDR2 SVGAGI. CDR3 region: CASSLGASNYGYTF. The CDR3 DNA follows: TGTGCCAGCAGTTTAGGGGCATCTAACTATGGCTACACCTTC.

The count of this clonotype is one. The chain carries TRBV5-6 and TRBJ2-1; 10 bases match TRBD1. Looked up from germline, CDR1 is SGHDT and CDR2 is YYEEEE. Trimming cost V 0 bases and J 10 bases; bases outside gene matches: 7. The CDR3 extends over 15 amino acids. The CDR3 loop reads CASSLGQGAFGEQFF. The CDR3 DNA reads TGTGCCAGCAGCTTGGGACAGGGGGCGTTCGGGGAGCAGTTCTTC. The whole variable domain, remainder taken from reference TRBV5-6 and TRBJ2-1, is DAGVTQSPTHLIKTRGQQVTLRCSPKSGHDTVSWYQQALGQGPQFIFQYYEEEERQRGNFPDRFSGHQFPNYSSELNVNALLLGDSALYLCASSLGQGAFGEQFFGPGTRLTVL.

The CDR3, as DNA: TGTGCCAGCAAGGGAGCACAGGGCTCTATTCATTCACCCCTCCACTTT. Its protein product is CASKGAQGSIHSPLHF. This chain joins TRBV6-1 and TRBJ1-6; D possibly corresponds to TRBD1 (6 bases). There are 16 residues in the CDR3. The germline V and J ends were trimmed by 7 bases and 8 bases, with 21 bases remaining between them. CDR1 and CDR2 (germline): MNHNS, SASEGT.

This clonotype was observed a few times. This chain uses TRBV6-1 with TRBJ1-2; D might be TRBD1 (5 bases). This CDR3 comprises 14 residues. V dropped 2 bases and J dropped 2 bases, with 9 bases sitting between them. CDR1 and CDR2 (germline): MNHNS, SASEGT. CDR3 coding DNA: TGTGCCAGCAGTGAATGGGACGGGAACTATGGCTACACCTTC. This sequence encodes CASSEWDGNYGYTF.

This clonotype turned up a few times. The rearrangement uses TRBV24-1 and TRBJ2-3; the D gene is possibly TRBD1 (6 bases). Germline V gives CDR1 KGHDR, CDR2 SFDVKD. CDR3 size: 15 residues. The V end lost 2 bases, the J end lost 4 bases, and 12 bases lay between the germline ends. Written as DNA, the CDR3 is TGTGCCACCAGTGATTGGAGCAGGGGCGCAGATACGCAGTATTTT. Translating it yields CATSDWSRGADTQYF.

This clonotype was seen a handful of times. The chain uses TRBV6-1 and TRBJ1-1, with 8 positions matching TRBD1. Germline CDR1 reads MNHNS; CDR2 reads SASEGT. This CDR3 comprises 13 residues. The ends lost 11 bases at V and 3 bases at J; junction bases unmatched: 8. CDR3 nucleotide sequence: TGTGCCGGACGGACAGGGAGGGACACTGAAGCTTTCTTT. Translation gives CAGRTGRDTEAFF.